What follows are 29 T cell receptor beta chains derived from one specimen sequenced in a study of blood T cell repertoires in COVID-19. The assay was immunoSEQ multiplex PCR, and TCRdb's table has in-frame clones only and misses some. This table holds 250,000 to 350,000 clones, roughly 84% found once. The sample consisted of peripheral blood. The receptors originated from a human donor with COVID-19, enrolled during active disease. The donor label of this sample is uncertain.

As regards this clone: The junction departs from germline at one end; a sequencing error may be responsible. CDR3 sequence (DNA): TGTGCCAGCGTCGGGAGTCGTCACTTC. This translates into CASVGSRHF. This rearrangement joins TRBV25-1 to TRBJ2-7; maybe TRBD2 (6 bases). CDR3 length: 9 residues. CDR1 is MGHDK and CDR2 is SYGVNS in the germline V gene.

CDR3 sequence: CASSPEQTNYGYTF. DNA for the CDR3: TGTGCCAGCTCACCAGAACAGACTAACTATGGCTACACCTTC. The chain uses TRBV18 and TRBJ1-2; D gene uncertain. The germline V gene encodes CDR1 KGHSH and CDR2 LQKENI. This CDR3 contains 14 residues. Trimming pared 2 bases from V and 0 bases from J, leaving 7 bases between.

This rearrangement joins TRBV14 to TRBJ1-1, with D possibly being TRBD1 (5 bases). This CDR3 has 19 residues. Germline CDR1 reads SGHDN; CDR2 reads FVKESK. The V gene lost 0 bases and the J gene lost 0 bases, with 20 bases spanning the gap. The CDR3 here is CASSQEGTGLGLVNTEAFF. The CDR3, as DNA: TGTGCCAGCAGCCAAGAGGGTACGGGACTGGGCCTTGTGAACACTGAAGCTTTCTTT.

CDR3 coding DNA: TGTGCCAGCAGCCAAACGCTAGCGGGAGACACCGGGGAGCTGTTTTTT. Its translation: CASSQTLAGDTGELFF. The gene calls are TRBV4-2 and TRBJ2-2; TRBD2 matches 10 bases. V shed 2 bases, J shed 3 bases, and the junction held 3 bases outside the gene matches. CDR1 and CDR2 (germline): LGHNA, YNFKEQ. This CDR3 has 16 amino acids.

This chain connects TRBV29-1 to TRBJ1-5; no definite D call. Germline V gives CDR1 SQVTM, CDR2 ANQGSEA. The CDR3 runs 13 residues. V lost 4 bases and J 11 bases, leaving 18 bases between the germline ends. The CDR3 region has the DNA TGCAGCGTTGTAGAGGGCCCGAGAGAGTCCCAGCATTTT. Encoded protein: CSVVEGPRESQHF.

This clone was found once. The chain is built from TRBV11-1 and TRBJ1-1; 8 bases are shared with TRBD1. Germline CDR1 SGHAT, CDR2 FQDESV (reference sequence). The CDR3 has 14 residues. V shed 5 bases and J 4 bases; nucleotides not matched to a gene: 6. The CDR3, as DNA: TGTGCCAGCAGCCCTCAGGGGGCGGTCACTGAAGCTTTCTTT. It yields the protein CASSPQGAVTEAFF.

The chain is built from TRBV5-1 and TRBJ2-7; the D gene is possibly TRBD2 (6 bases). Germline values: CDR1 SGHRS, CDR2 YFSETQ. The CDR3 totals 16 residues. With 6 bases removed from V and 0 bases from J, the gap between germline ends came to 19 bases. CDR3 sequence (DNA): TGCGCCAGCACTCGCCAAGGCGGGACCAGCTCCTACGAGCAGTACTTC. It is translated as CASTRQGGTSSYEQYF.

Only one count was recorded for this clone. This rearrangement joins TRBV28 to TRBJ1-1, with 7 positions matching TRBD1. Germline V gene sequence: CDR1 MDHEN, CDR2 SYDVKM. The CDR3 extends over 13 amino acids. The J segment lost 5 bases and the V segment lost 6 bases, leaving 6 bases of the junction unmatched. The CDR3 bases are TGTGCCAGCAGGCCGACAGGGTCGACTGAAGCTTTCTTT. Translated: CASRPTGSTEAFF.

This clone was observed a single time. This chain connects TRBV27 to TRBJ2-1; possible D gene TRBD2, 6 bases. Trimming stripped 10 bases from V and 0 bases from J, with 22 bases between. The germline gives CDR1 MNHEY, CDR2 SMNVEV (reference sequence). CDR3 length: 17 residues. CDR3 coding DNA: TGTGCCATCGGTAGAGGGGTAGCGGCTAGCTCCTACAATGAGCAGTTCTTC. It specifies CAIGRGVAASSYNEQFF.

This clone was recorded only once. The chain carries TRBV19 and TRBJ2-1; 9 bases are shared with TRBD2. Germline V lookup: CDR1 LNHDA, CDR2 SQIVND (reference sequence). The trim removed 3 bases at V and 7 bases at J, leaving 7 bases unmatched. CDR3 length equals 15 residues. The CDR3 region is CASSILLAGVNEQFF. The CDR3 DNA reads TGTGCCAGTAGTATTCTACTAGCGGGCGTTAATGAGCAGTTCTTC.

This rearrangement joins TRBV13 to TRBJ2-3, with 13 nucleotides matching TRBD2. CDR3 length equals 17 residues. Losses at the gene ends were 5 bases for V and 6 bases for J; bases not matched to a gene: 11. Per germline, CDR1 PRHDT and CDR2 FYEKMQ (reference sequence). CDR3 nucleotide sequence: TGTGCCAGCAGCCCGCGGACTAGCGGGAGAAAGGGGGATACGCAGTATTTT. This encodes CASSPRTSGRKGDTQYF. Full variable domain (outside the CDR3, taken from reference TRBV13 and TRBJ2-3): AAGVIQSPRHLIKEKRETATLKCYPIPRHDTVYWYQQGPGQDPQFLISFYEKMQSDKGSIPDRFSAQQFSDYHSELNMSSLELGDSALYFCASSPRTSGRKGDTQYFGPGTRLTVL.

This chain uses TRBV19 with TRBJ1-1; 8 bases match TRBD1. Germline V gene lookup returns CDR1 LNHDA and CDR2 SQIVND (reference sequence). V gave up 6 bases and J gave up 5 bases; unmatched junction bases: 5. The CDR3 runs to 13 residues. The CDR3 nucleotides read TGTGCCAGTAGCCAACAGGGGGGGACTGAAGCTTTCTTT. Translated: CASSQQGGTEAFF. Based on the CDR3 plus reference TRBV19 and TRBJ1-1, the full variable domain is DGGITQSPKYLFRKEGQNVTLSCEQNLNHDAMYWYRQDPGQGLRLIYYSQIVNDFQKGDIAEGYSVSREKKESFPLTVTSAQKNPTAFYLCASSQQGGTEAFFGQGTRLTVV.

The chain has TRBV7-2 and TRBJ2-7; tentative D call: TRBD2 (5 bases). The germline gives CDR1 SGHTA, CDR2 FQGNSA. V lost 1 base and J 4 bases, leaving 14 bases between the germline ends. The CDR3 has 15 residues. The CDR3 spells CASSLVVGNPYEQYF. CDR3 coding DNA: TGTGCCAGCAGCTTAGTGGTCGGGAACCCTTACGAGCAGTACTTC. Supplemented by reference TRBV7-2 and TRBJ2-7, the full variable domain reads GAGVSQSPSNKVTEKGKDVELRCDPISGHTALYWYRQSLGQGLEFLIYFQGNSAPDKSGLPSDRFSAERTGGSVSTLTIQRTQQEDSAVYLCASSLVVGNPYEQYFGPGTRLTVT.

The V gene is TRBV27, the J gene TRBJ2-4, with TRBD1 matching 10 bases. CDR3 length: 20 amino acids. Germline lookup yields CDR1 MNHEY and CDR2 SMNVEV (reference sequence). Trimming took 1 base from V and 0 from J; bases not matched to a gene: 12. This CDR3 reads CASSLYFGGQGIIAKNIQYF. The CDR3 DNA reads TGTGCCAGCAGTTTATATTTTGGGGGACAGGGGATAATAGCCAAAAACATTCAGTACTTC.

This chain links TRBV5-1 with TRBJ2-1, with 13 bases aligning to TRBD2. The CDR3 contains 16 residues. CDR1 and CDR2 from the germline V gene are SGHRS and YFSETQ. The J segment lost 7 bases and the V segment lost 4 bases, leaving 8 bases of the junction unmatched. CDR3 in DNA: TGCGCCAGCAGCCAGAGGACTAGCGGGAGTAAAAATGAGCAGTTCTTC. It is translated as CASSQRTSGSKNEQFF.

J is TRBJ2-3 and V is TRBV5-1; 12 positions agree with TRBD1. The CDR3 is 15 residues long. Germline V gene data show CDR1 as SGHRS and CDR2 as YFSETQ. V trimming: 0 bases; J trimming: 9 bases; junction bases outside the gene matches: 5. The CDR3 DNA reads TGCGCCAGCAGCTTGGCCGGGACAGGGGGCGGCACGCAGTATTTT. Translating gives CASSLAGTGGGTQYF.

The chain is built from TRBV6-2 or TRBV6-3 and TRBJ2-7; 9 bases fit TRBD1. The CDR3 totals 15 residues. Losses at the gene ends were 2 bases for V and 9 bases for J; bases not matched to a gene: 11. In germline, CDR1 is MNHEY, CDR2 SVGEGT. The CDR3 DNA sequence: TGTGCCAGCAGTTACGAGGGGACAGGGTCACTTGCGCAGTACTTC. Its translation: CASSYEGTGSLAQYF.

CDR3 bases: TGTGCCAGTAGTATAGCTTCCGAGGGAGACCCTAACCACAATGAGCAGTTCTTC. Translation gives CASSIASEGDPNHNEQFF. The rearrangement joins TRBV19 to TRBJ2-1; a possible D gene is TRBD2 (5 bases). Trimming shortened V by 1 base and J by 5 bases, and 21 bases separated the two germline ends. This CDR3 is built from 18 residues. The V gene's germline CDR1 is LNHDA and CDR2 SQIVND (reference sequence).

The J gene is TRBJ2-2, the V gene TRBV3-1 (or the pseudogene TRBV3-2); 12 bases match TRBD2. This CDR3 has 17 amino acids. Germline CDR1 and CDR2: LGHDT and YNNKEL (reference sequence). The trim removed 7 bases at V and 1 base at J, leaving 7 bases unmatched. The CDR3 loop reads CASKSASGRENTGELFF. CDR3 nucleotides: TGTGCCAGCAAGTCCGCTAGCGGGAGGGAGAACACCGGGGAGCTGTTTTTT.

This clone was seen more than once but under ten times. This chain links TRBV27 with TRBJ1-5; D may be TRBD1 (6 bases). The V gene's germline CDR1 is MNHEY and CDR2 SMNVEV (reference sequence). The CDR3 consists of 16 residues. Trimming left V 3 bases short and J 3 bases short, with 15 bases between. The CDR3 coding sequence is TGTGCCAGCAGTTTTCGCGGGGGCGGTCACAATCAGCCCCAGCATTTT. Its translation: CASSFRGGGHNQPQHF.

The chain employs TRBV9 and TRBJ1-6; TRBD1 is a possible D gene (5 bases). Between the trimmed V and J ends, which lost 4 bases and 10 bases, there was a span of 15 bases. Germline-derived CDR1 and CDR2 are SGDLS and YYNGEE. CDR3 length equals 14 residues. CDR3 sequence: CASSPQGVGSPLHF. Here the CDR3 DNA reads TGTGCCAGCAGCCCCCAGGGCGTCGGCTCACCCCTCCACTTT.

The chain has TRBV6-5 and TRBJ1-5; no definite D call. V lost 2 bases and J 0 bases, leaving 5 bases between the germline ends. Germline CDR1 is MNHEY and CDR2 is SVGAGI. This CDR3 contains 14 residues. The CDR3 protein is CASSYRSSNQPQHF. In DNA form, the CDR3 reads TGTGCCAGCAGTTACCGCAGTAGCAATCAGCCCCAGCATTTT.

V is TRBV14 and J is TRBJ2-3; D might be TRBD2 (5 bases). The CDR3 consists of 15 residues. V was pared by 0 bases and J by 3 bases, with 10 bases between. CDR1 SGHDN and CDR2 FVKESK come from the germline V gene. CDR3 region: CASSQDGLPTDTQYF. The CDR3, as DNA: TGTGCCAGCAGCCAAGATGGACTTCCGACAGATACGCAGTATTTT.

V and J are TRBV2 and TRBJ2-7; the match to TRBD1 covers 7 bases. V shed 5 bases, J shed 5 bases, and the junction held 9 bases outside the gene matches. CDR1 and CDR2 from the germline V gene are SNHLY and FYNNEI. The CDR3 sequence is 14 residues long. CDR3 nucleotide sequence: TGTGCCAGCAGTATAGACAGGGACCCCCACGAGCAGTACTTC. Translation: CASSIDRDPHEQYF.

This chain joins TRBV4-1 and TRBJ2-7, with 9 nucleotides matching TRBD2. Germline values: CDR1 MGHRA, CDR2 YSYEKL. V lost 2 bases and J lost 3; bases outside the gene matches: 5. This CDR3 is 15 amino acids long. The CDR3 region has the DNA TGCGCCAGCAGCCAAACCGGGACTAGCCACTACGAGCAGTACTTC. Protein product: CASSQTGTSHYEQYF.

The rearrangement links TRBV29-1 to TRBJ1-4; possible D gene TRBD1, 5 bases. This CDR3 region has 14 residues. Between the trimmed V and J ends, which lost 0 bases and 7 bases, there was a span of 12 bases. Germline V gene lookup returns CDR1 SQVTM and CDR2 ANQGSEA. CDR3 nucleotides: TGCAGCGTTGAAGATCCCAGGGCTGGTGAAAAACTGTTTTTT. Its translation: CSVEDPRAGEKLFF.

This clone was observed a single time. CDR3 amino acids: CASSSGLGGTQYF. In nucleotides, the CDR3 is TGTGCCAGCAGCTCTGGACTCGGGGGGACCCAGTACTTC. The rearrangement links TRBV12-3 or TRBV12-4 to TRBJ2-5; maybe TRBD2 (6 bases). There are 13 residues in the CDR3. The ends were cut back, 6 bases at V and 7 bases at J, with 15 bases in the middle.

CDR3 bases: TGTGCCAGCAGCTTCCGCGGACTAGTTTTTGATACGCAGTATTTT. Amino acids: CASSFRGLVFDTQYF. The chain couples TRBV7-2 to TRBJ2-3; TRBD2 aligns across 7 bases. Germline CDR1 SGHTA, CDR2 FQGNSA. With V trimmed by 3 bases and J by 6 bases, 9 bases remained unmatched. This CDR3 spans 15 amino acids.

The chain joins TRBV5-1 to TRBJ2-3, with D unresolved. V gave up 6 bases and J gave up 0 bases, with 11 bases separating them. The CDR3 length is 14 residues. Germline-derived CDR1 and CDR2 are SGHRS and YFSETQ. The CDR3 DNA is TGCGCCAGCACGGGTTGGCCCAGCACAGATACGCAGTATTTT. It yields the protein CASTGWPSTDTQYF.